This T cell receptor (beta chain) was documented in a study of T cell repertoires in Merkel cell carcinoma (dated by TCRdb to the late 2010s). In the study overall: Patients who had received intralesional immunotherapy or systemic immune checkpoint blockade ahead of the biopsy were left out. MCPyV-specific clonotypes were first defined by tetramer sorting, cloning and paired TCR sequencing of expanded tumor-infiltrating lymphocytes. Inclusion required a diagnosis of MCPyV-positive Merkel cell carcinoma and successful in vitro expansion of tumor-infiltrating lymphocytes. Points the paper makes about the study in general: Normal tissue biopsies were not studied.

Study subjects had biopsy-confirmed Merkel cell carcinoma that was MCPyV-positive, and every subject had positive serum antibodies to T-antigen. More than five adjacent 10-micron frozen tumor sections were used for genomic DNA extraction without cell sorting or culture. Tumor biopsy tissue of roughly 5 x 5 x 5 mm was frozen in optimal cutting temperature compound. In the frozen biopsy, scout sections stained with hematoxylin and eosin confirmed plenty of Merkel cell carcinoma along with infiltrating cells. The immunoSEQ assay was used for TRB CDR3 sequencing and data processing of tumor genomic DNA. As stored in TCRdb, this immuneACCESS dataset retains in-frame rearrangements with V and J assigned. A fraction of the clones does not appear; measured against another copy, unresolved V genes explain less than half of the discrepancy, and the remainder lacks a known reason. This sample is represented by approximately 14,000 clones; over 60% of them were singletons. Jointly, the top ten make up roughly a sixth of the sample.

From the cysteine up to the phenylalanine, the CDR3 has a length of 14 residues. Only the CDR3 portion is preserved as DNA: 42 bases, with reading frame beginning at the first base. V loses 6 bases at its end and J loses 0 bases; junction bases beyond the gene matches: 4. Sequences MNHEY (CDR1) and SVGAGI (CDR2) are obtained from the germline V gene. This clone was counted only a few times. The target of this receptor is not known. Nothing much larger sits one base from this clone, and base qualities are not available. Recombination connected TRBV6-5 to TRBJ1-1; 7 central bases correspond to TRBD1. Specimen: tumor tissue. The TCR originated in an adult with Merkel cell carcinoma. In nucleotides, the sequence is TGTGCCAGCAGCAAAGACAGGGTGAACACTGAAGCTTTCTTT. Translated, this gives CASSKDRVNTEAFF.